Listed below are T cell receptor beta chains from one sample, sequenced in a study of T cells in localized non-small cell lung cancer. This table comes from immunoSEQ multiplex PCR, and its TCRdb copy is limited to in-frame clones, with some not included. The profile shows about 15,000 clones, more than 70% of them singletons. Sequenced here: peripheral blood, sampled before any cancer treatment. The receptors were gathered from a woman aged 35-75 years with stage I lung adenocarcinoma. Both conserved end residues are part of each CDR3. Fields, in order: J gene, clone size, V gene, D gene, CDR3 DNA, CDR3 protein. D genes are given only for firm matches. Clone size is stated in some rows and not others, as once, few, many or a class when expanded.

TRBJ2-3 few TRBV5-4 . TGTGCCAGCAGCTTGGAGGATACGCAGTATTTT CASSLEDTQYF
TRBJ2-7 . TRBV11-3 TRBD1 TGTGCCAGCAGCCGAGGGGGCCAATCCTCCGAGCAGTACTTC CASSRGGQSSEQYF
TRBJ2-3 . TRBV10-2 . TGCGCCACACGCCCTACTAGGGTAGATACGCAGTATTTT CATRPTRVDTQYF
TRBJ2-3 . TRBV5-1 . TGCGCCAGCAGCTTAGATGGCACCTCAGGGAATACGCAGTATTTT CASSLDGTSGNTQYF
TRBJ2-5 few TRBV15 TRBD1 TGTGCCACCAGCAGACTTCGACAGGGGGAGGGGGAGACCCAGTACTTC CATSRLRQGEGETQYF
TRBJ2-3 . TRBV5-1 . TGCGCCAGCAGCGCAAATCAGGGGAGGGATACGCAGTATTTT CASSANQGRDTQYF
TRBJ2-7 once TRBV6-6 . TGTGCCAGCAGTTACTCCGGGGGCGAGCAGTACTTC CASSYSGGEQYF
TRBJ1-5 . TRBV6-5 . TGTGCCAGCTCCGGGGGGATAAATCAGCCCCAGCATTTT CASSGGINQPQHF
TRBJ1-5 . TRBV6-5 . TGTGCCAGCAGTTACGGACAGAGCAATCAGCCCCAGCATTTT CASSYGQSNQPQHF
TRBJ1-2 . TRBV6-5 . TGTGCCAGCAGCCCTGGTTTGCTACGGGGCGGGGGCTACACCTTC CASSPGLLRGGGYTF
TRBJ2-3 few TRBV6-5 . TGTGCCAGCAGTTACTCCGTCCTAGATACGCAGTATTTT CASSYSVLDTQYF
TRBJ2-1 . TRBV28 TRBD2 TGTGCCAGCAGTTCGAGCGGGGTATACTACAATGAGCAGTTCTTC CASSSSGVYYNEQFF
TRBJ1-2 . TRBV11-2 . TGTGCCAGCATTCGTGACAGCCCTTTACCTAACTATGGCTACACCTTC CASIRDSPLPNYGYTF
TRBJ2-7 . TRBV5-1 TRBD1 TGCGCCAGCAGCTTGGCCCCACAGGGGAGCTCCTACGAGCAGTACTTC CASSLAPQGSSYEQYF
TRBJ1-2 . TRBV28 TRBD1 TGTGCCAGCAGTTTCCGGGACAGGCCTTCCTATGGCTACACCTTC CASSFRDRPSYGYTF
TRBJ1-3 . TRBV25-1 . TGTGCCAGCAGTGACCTCTACACCATATATTTT CASSDLYTIYF
TRBJ1-6 once TRBV7-2 . TGTGCCAGCAGCTTTAACGGAAGAAATTCACCCCTCCACTTT CASSFNGRNSPLHF
TRBJ2-7 few TRBV19 . TGTGCCAGTAGTATTGTCGGGGGCTACGAGCAGTACTTC CASSIVGGYEQYF
TRBJ1-3 . TRBV30 . TGTGCCTGGAGTCGCGTCCCGGTTTCCTCTGGAAACACCATATATTTT CAWSRVPVSSGNTIYF
TRBJ1-2 once TRBV5-6 TRBD1 TGTGCCAGCAGCTCAACCCGGGACAGGGGCTCTTTAGACTATGGCTACACCTTC CASSSTRDRGSLDYGYTF
TRBJ1-4 . TRBV28 TRBD1 TGTGCCAGCAGGCTGGGACAGGGGATTGAAAAACTGTTTTTT CASRLGQGIEKLFF
TRBJ2-5 . TRBV7-8 . TGTGCCAGCACCCCCCTCGATAGGGTGGAGACCCAGTACTTC CASTPLDRVETQYF
TRBJ1-2 once TRBV6-4 . TGTGCCAGCAGTGACAGGGGAGTCGGCTACACCTTC CASSDRGVGYTF
TRBJ2-1 . TRBV7-8 TRBD2 TGTGCCAGCAGCTCCCTAGCGGGGGGTGGGGCTTACAATGAGCAGTTCTTC CASSSLAGGGAYNEQFF
TRBJ2-6 . TRBV23-1 . TGCGCCAGCAGTTTTAGAGGTACGCAACAAAGTCGGGCCAACGTCCTGACTTTC CASSFRGTQQSRANVLTF
TRBJ2-3 once TRBV14 TRBD1 TGTGCCAGCAGCCAAGCCCCGGGACAGGGTGCAGATACGCAGTATTTT CASSQAPGQGADTQYF
TRBJ2-7 . TRBV21-1 . TGTGCCAGCAGCAAAGGGGGGGAGAGAGGCTACGAGCAGTACTTC CASSKGGERGYEQYF
TRBJ1-5 . TRBV2 . TGTGCCAGCAGGGGGGGGGAACTTCATCAGCCCCAGCATTTT CASRGGELHQPQHF
TRBJ1-2 . TRBV6-1 . TGTGCCACCACACCCAATAGCAGGGGAATTGGCTACACCTTC CATTPNSRGIGYTF
TRBJ2-7 . TRBV15 . TGTGCCACCAGCAGTCGGGACGCCTACGAGCAGTACTTC CATSSRDAYEQYF
TRBJ2-5 few TRBV14 . TGTGCCAGCAGCCAAGGGGCGAGGTCAGAGACCCAGTACTTC CASSQGARSETQYF
TRBJ1-2 . TRBV7-2 . TGTGCCAGCAGCTACGACAGAGGTGCCTATGGCTACACCTTC CASSYDRGAYGYTF
TRBJ1-2 . TRBV9 . TGTGCCAGCAGCGCGGGATCAGGGAGGGCAGGCTACACCTTC CASSAGSGRAGYTF
TRBJ1-4 . TRBV7-2 . TGTGCCAGCAGCTTGGACCCGGGAAGCGAAAAACTGTTTTTT CASSLDPGSEKLFF
TRBJ2-7 . TRBV2 TRBD1 TGTGCCAGCAGTGGACAGGGGTTCAACGAGCAGTACTTC CASSGQGFNEQYF
TRBJ2-2 . TRBV18 . TGTGCCAGCTCACCAGGAAGGTTAGGAGACACCGGGGAGCTGTTTTTT CASSPGRLGDTGELFF
TRBJ2-7 . TRBV9 . TGTGCCAGCAGTGGGGCCCGAGAGGAAGAGCAGTACTTC CASSGAREEEQYF
TRBJ1-2 . TRBV11-2 . TGTGCCAGCAGCCCCGACAGTAACTATGGCTACACCTTC CASSPDSNYGYTF
TRBJ2-5 . TRBV7-2 . TGTGCCAGCAGCTTAGTTGCGGGGGCCTACCAAGAGACCCAGTACTTC CASSLVAGAYQETQYF
TRBJ2-5 . TRBV7-2 . TGTGCCAGCAGCTTACTTCATGGGGGGGCAACCCAGTACTTC CASSLLHGGATQYF
TRBJ2-6 . TRBV19 TRBD1 TGTGCCAGTAGTATAGGGAGGGACAGGGGAGTTGTAGCTGGGGCCAACGTCCTGACTTTC CASSIGRDRGVVAGANVLTF
TRBJ1-1 . TRBV30 . TGTGCCTTCGACGGCCCCGCGTCCGGAGAAGCTTTCTTT CAFDGPASGEAFF
TRBJ1-3 . TRBV7-8 . TGTGCCAGCAGCTTATCGGGCTCTGGAAACACCATATATTTT CASSLSGSGNTIYF